These 14 T cell receptor beta chains share one sample of origin, sequenced in a study of PD-1 blockade in classical Hodgkin lymphoma. This table comes from immunoSEQ multiplex PCR, and its TCRdb copy is limited to in-frame clones, with some not included. The table has roughly 50,000 clones, 86% seen once; the top ten hold approximately 6.8%. Specified time point: cycle 4 day 1 (C4D1), after six to seven weeks of nivolumab. Every single patient, without exception, relapsed after autologous stem cell transplantation, and brentuximab vedotin exposure varied. The source was peripheral blood mononuclear cells (PBMCs), collected before the fourth cycle of nivolumab. The origin of the receptors is a human donor with classical Hodgkin lymphoma.

This clone was observed a few times. The V and J genes are TRBV14 and TRBJ2-7; 8 bases are shared with TRBD1. The junction had 14 bases not matched to a gene; V was cut back by 7 bases and J by 3 bases. CDR1 is SGHDN, CDR2 FVKESK, per germline. CDR3 length equals 16 residues. In DNA form, the CDR3 reads TGTGCCAGCATCTCCCGGAGCAGGGGGCCTAGCTACGAGCAGTACTTC. Translating gives CASISRSRGPSYEQYF.

The chain combines TRBV11-1 with TRBJ1-1; 7 positions match TRBD1. CDR1 is SGHAT and CDR2 is FQDESV in the germline V gene (reference sequence). J lost 4 bases, V lost 4 bases, and 9 bases had no gene match. This CDR3 is 15 amino acids long. The CDR3 is CASSSGQGGGTEAFF. The CDR3 nucleotides are TGTGCCAGCAGCTCGGGCCAGGGGGGCGGCACTGAAGCTTTCTTT.

The chain joins TRBV28 to TRBJ1-2; a possible D gene is TRBD1 (6 bases). This CDR3 spans 14 amino acids. Germline CDR1 reads MDHEN; CDR2 reads SYDVKM. Deletions cut 6 bases from V and 2 bases from J, with 13 bases between. In DNA, the CDR3 is TGTGCCAGCAGAACCCAGGGGATGAACTATGGCTACACCTTC. As protein: CASRTQGMNYGYTF.

The V and J genes are TRBV25-1 and TRBJ2-1; TRBD1 matches 7 bases. The germline V gene has CDR1 MGHDK and CDR2 SYGVNS. The CDR3 length is 16 residues. V gave up 4 bases and J gave up 2 bases; unmatched junction bases: 8. The CDR3, as DNA: TGTGCCAGCAGTGTCTGGGACAGCCCCACCTACAATGAGCAGTTCTTC. Its translation is CASSVWDSPTYNEQFF.

This clone was counted a single time. This sequence joins TRBV10-3 and TRBJ2-1; the match to TRBD1 covers 7 bases. The CDR3 consists of 13 residues. The J segment lost 6 bases and the V segment lost 2 bases, leaving 1 base of the junction unmatched. Germline lookup yields CDR1 ENHRY and CDR2 SYGVKD. The CDR3 sequence is CAISEAGGNEQFF. As DNA, the CDR3 is TGTGCCATCAGTGAGGCAGGGGGCAATGAGCAGTTCTTC.

This chain links TRBV7-9 with TRBJ1-1; D gene unclear. The CDR3 is made up of 13 amino acids. Per germline, CDR1 SEHNR and CDR2 FQNEAQ (reference sequence). V lost 5 bases, J lost 1 base, and 8 bases lay in between. The CDR3 protein is CASSPDGNTEAFF. The CDR3 DNA reads TGTGCCAGCAGCCCGGACGGGAACACTGAAGCTTTCTTT.

This clone was observed a handful of times. The chain carries TRBV6-1 and TRBJ2-1, with a tentative D call TRBD2 (6 bases). Germline V gives CDR1 MNHNS, CDR2 SASEGT. Between the trimmed V and J ends, which lost 2 bases and 9 bases, there was a span of 17 bases. This CDR3 has 15 residues. CDR3 DNA: TGTGCCAGCAGTGAAATGGCTAGCGCCCCTGGTGAGCAGTTCTTC. Translating gives CASSEMASAPGEQFF.

The chain links TRBV5-4 to TRBJ2-2, with TRBD1 as a possible D gene (6 bases). CDR1 and CDR2 from the germline V gene are SGHNT and YYREEE (reference sequence). This CDR3 spans 15 amino acids. V lost 0 bases and J 2 bases, leaving 8 bases between the germline ends. The CDR3 DNA reads as TGTGCCAGCAGCTTGGACAGGGCAAACACCGGGGAGCTGTTTTTT. Protein sequence: CASSLDRANTGELFF.

The V call is TRBV10-3, the J call TRBJ2-5, with 8 positions matching TRBD1. The CDR3 has 15 amino acids. Germline lookup yields CDR1 ENHRY and CDR2 SYGVKD. The V and J ends lost 4 bases and 1 base, in that order; junction bases with no gene match: 5. The CDR3 bases are TGTGCCATCAGTGCCCCTGACAGGGGCCAAGAGACCCAGTACTTC. This gives the protein CAISAPDRGQETQYF.

V and J are TRBV7-9 and TRBJ2-3, with D uncertain. CDR1 and CDR2 from the germline V gene are SEHNR and FQNEAQ (reference sequence). V was cut by 0 bases and J by 5 bases, with 6 bases left in between. The CDR3 is made up of 13 amino acids. The CDR3 DNA reads TGTGCCAGCAGCTTAGCGTATGTAGATACGCAGTATTTT. The encoded protein is CASSLAYVDTQYF.

This chain uses TRBV28 with TRBJ2-7, with 10 bases matching TRBD1. Germline CDR1 MDHEN, CDR2 SYDVKM. The CDR3 length is 15 residues. The junction had 10 bases not matched to a gene; V was cut back by 5 bases and J by 6 bases. The CDR3 reads CASSQGPGQGPEQYF. The CDR3 coding sequence is TGTGCCAGCAGTCAGGGGCCGGGACAGGGGCCCGAGCAGTACTTC.

The chain employs TRBV11-2 and TRBJ2-7; tentatively, D is TRBD2 (6 bases). V was shortened by 5 bases and J by 2 bases, with 13 bases between the two germline ends. CDR3 length equals 14 residues. Germline CDR1 is SGHAT and CDR2 is FQNNGV. The CDR3 reads CASSPDYKTYEQYF. The CDR3, as DNA: TGTGCCAGCAGCCCGGACTACAAAACCTACGAGCAGTACTTC.

The chain carries TRBV7-2 and TRBJ2-5; maybe TRBD2 (6 bases). With 7 bases removed from V and 6 bases from J, the gap between germline ends came to 24 bases. Per the germline V gene, CDR1 is SGHTA and CDR2 is FQGNSA. The CDR3 is 16 residues long. CDR3 protein: CASINPGGRVEKTQYF. Here the CDR3 DNA reads TGTGCCAGCATCAACCCTGGAGGGCGGGTAGAAAAGACCCAGTACTTC.

With respect to this clone: The sample has other DNA sequences that encode this CDR3 too. The V and J genes are TRBV18 and TRBJ1-5, with D possibly matching TRBD1 (5 bases). The V and J ends lost 2 bases and 4 bases respectively, with 6 bases between them. CDR3 length: 13 amino acids. CDR1 is KGHSH and CDR2 is LQKENI in the germline V gene. CDR3 protein: CASSPSGNQPQHF. In nucleotides, the CDR3 is TGTGCCAGCTCACCATCAGGGAATCAGCCCCAGCATTTT. The whole variable domain, filled in from reference TRBV18 and TRBJ1-5, reads NAGVMQNPRHLVRRRGQEARLRCSPMKGHSHVYWYRQLPEEGLKFMVYLQKENIIDESGMPKERFSAEFPKEGPSILRIQQVVRGDSAAYFCASSPSGNQPQHFGDGTRLSIL.